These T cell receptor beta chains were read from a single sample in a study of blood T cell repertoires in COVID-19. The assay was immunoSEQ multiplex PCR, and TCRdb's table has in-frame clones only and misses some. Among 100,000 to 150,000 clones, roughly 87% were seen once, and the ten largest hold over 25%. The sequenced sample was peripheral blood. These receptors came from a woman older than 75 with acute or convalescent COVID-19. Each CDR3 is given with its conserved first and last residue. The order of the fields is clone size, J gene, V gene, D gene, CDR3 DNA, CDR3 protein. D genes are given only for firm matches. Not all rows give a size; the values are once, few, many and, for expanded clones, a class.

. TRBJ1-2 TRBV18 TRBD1 TGTGCCAGCTCACCGGCGGCGGGGACAGGGTTTGGCTACACCTTC CASSPAAGTGFGYTF
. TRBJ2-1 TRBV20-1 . TGCAGTGCTAGAGGAGGCAATGAGCAGTTCTTC CSARGGNEQFF
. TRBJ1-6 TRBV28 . TGTGCCAGCAGTAACGGACAGTTGTATAATTCACCCCTCCACTTT CASSNGQLYNSPLHF
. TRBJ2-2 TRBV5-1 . TGCGCCAGCAGCATTGGGGAGGCGGTCACCGGGGAGCTGTTTTTT CASSIGEAVTGELFF
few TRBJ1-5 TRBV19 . TGTGCCAGTAGAAGGCTCTCCGGGAGCAATCAGCCCCAGCATTTT CASRRLSGSNQPQHF
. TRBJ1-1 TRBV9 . TGTGCCAGCAGCGTAGCCCCAACAGGGAGGAACACTGAAGCTTTCTTT CASSVAPTGRNTEAFF
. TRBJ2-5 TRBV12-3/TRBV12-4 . TGTGCCAGCAGTTTAGCGCTAGCGGAGACCCAGTACTTC CASSLALAETQYF
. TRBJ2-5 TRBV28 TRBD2 TGTGCCAGCAGTACGGGGGGGCAGTGGGAGACCCAGTACTTC CASSTGGQWETQYF
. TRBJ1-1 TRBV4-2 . TGTGCCAGCAGCCAAGCCAAGAACACTGAAGCTTTCTTT CASSQAKNTEAFF
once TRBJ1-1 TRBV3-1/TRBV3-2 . TGTGCCAGCAGCCAAGGGAGTGAAGCTTTCTTT CASSQGSEAFF
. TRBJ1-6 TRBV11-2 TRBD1 TGTGCCAGCAGGTGGGGGGACAGTTTAAGGGTGAGAGATTCACCCCTCCACTTT CASRWGDSLRVRDSPLHF
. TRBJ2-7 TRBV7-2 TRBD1 TGTGCCAGCACACTGGACAGGGGTAGTAACGAGCAGTACTTC CASTLDRGSNEQYF
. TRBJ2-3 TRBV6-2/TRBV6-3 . TGTGCCAGCAGTAACAGACGGATTGTATTT CASSNRRIVF
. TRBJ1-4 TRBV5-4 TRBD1 TGTGCCAGCAGCTTCAAGGGACAGGCCCTTGCAACTAATGAAAAACTGTTTTTT CASSFKGQALATNEKLFF
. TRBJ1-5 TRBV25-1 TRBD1 TGTGCCAGCAGTGATACCGGGACAGGGGGTTATCAGCCCCAGCATTTT CASSDTGTGGYQPQHF
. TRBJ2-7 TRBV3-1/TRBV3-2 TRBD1 TGTGCCAGCAGCCAGATTCGACAGGGACACGAGCAGTACTTC CASSQIRQGHEQYF
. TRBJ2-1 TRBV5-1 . TGCGCCAGCAACGACAGGAGCTCCTACAATGAGCAGTTCTTC CASNDRSSYNEQFF
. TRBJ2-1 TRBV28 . TGTGCCAGCAGTCTTGTTGGGGGGTCGAATGAGCAGTTCTTC CASSLVGGSNEQFF
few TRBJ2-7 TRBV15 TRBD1 TGTGCCACCAGCAGATTACAGGGGAACGAGCAGTACTTC CATSRLQGNEQYF
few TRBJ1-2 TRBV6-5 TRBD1 TGTGCCAGCCAGGCGGGACAGAACTATGGCTACACCTTC CASQAGQNYGYTF
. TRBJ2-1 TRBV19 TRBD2 TGTGCCAGTAGTATATGGGGGGGGAATGAGCAGTTCTTC CASSIWGGNEQFF
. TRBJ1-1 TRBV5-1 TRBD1 TGCGCCAGCAGCACGGGGACAGGGGGGTTGAACACTGAAGCTTTCTTT CASSTGTGGLNTEAFF
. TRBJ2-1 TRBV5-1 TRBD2 TGCGCCAGCAGCTGGGTCGCACTAGCGGGGGGAAACAATGAGCAGTTCTTC CASSWVALAGGNNEQFF
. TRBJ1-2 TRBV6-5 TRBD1 TGTGCCAGCAGACCTACAGGGGGCGCTTTTGGCTACACCTTC CASRPTGGAFGYTF
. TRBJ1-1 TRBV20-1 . TGCAGGGGGGGGTCTATCGCTGAAGCTTTCTTT CRGGSIAEAFF
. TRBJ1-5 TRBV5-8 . TGTGCCAGCAGCCAGGAACAGGTTCATCAGCCCCAGCATTTT CASSQEQVHQPQHF
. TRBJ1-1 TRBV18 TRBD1 TGTGCCAGCTCACTACAGGGGGCAGTAGGAGGGGGCACTGAAGCTTTCTTT CASSLQGAVGGGTEAFF
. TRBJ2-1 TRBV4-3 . TGCGCCAGCAGCCAAGTGAGCGCCGGACAGAGGGAGCAGTTCTTC CASSQVSAGQREQFF
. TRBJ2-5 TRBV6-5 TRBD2 TGTGCCAGCGGTAGCGGGGATCAAGAGACCCAGTACTTC CASGSGDQETQYF
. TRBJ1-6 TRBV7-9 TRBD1 TGTGCCAGCAGAGGGACAGGGGGAAATAGTAATTCACCCCTCCACTTT CASRGTGGNSNSPLHF
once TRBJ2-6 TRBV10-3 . TGTGCCATCAGCGGAGGGACAGAGAGCTCTGGGGCCAACGTCCTGACTTTC CAISGGTESSGANVLTF
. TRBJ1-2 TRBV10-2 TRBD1 TGCGCCAGCAGTGACGACAGGGTCTATGGCTACACCTTC CASSDDRVYGYTF
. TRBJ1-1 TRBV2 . TGTGCCAGCGGGGCAGCCACTGAAGCTTTCTTT CASGAATEAFF
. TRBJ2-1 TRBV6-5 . TGTGCCAGCAGTTACTCGTTATTTAGGGGTTCGAATGAGCAGTTCTTC CASSYSLFRGSNEQFF
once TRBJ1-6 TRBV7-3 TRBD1 TGTGCCAGCAGCTTATTTGGGACAGTGGATTCACCCCTCCACTTT CASSLFGTVDSPLHF
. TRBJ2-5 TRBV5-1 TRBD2 TGCGCCAGCAGCTTCGAAGGACTAGAAGAGACCCAGTACTTC CASSFEGLEETQYF
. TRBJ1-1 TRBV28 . TGTGCCAGCAGTCTACGCGAGCGAGCTTTCTTT CASSLRERAFF
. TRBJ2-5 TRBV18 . TGTGCCAGCTCACCAGACTCAGGGGAGGGGGAGACCCAGTACTTC CASSPDSGEGETQYF
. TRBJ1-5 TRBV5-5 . TGTGCCAGCAGCTTGGACGGGAGCAATCAGCCCCAGCATTTT CASSLDGSNQPQHF
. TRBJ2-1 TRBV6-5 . TGTGCCAGCAGAACCGGGAGACCAGGGGAGCAGTTCTTC CASRTGRPGEQFF
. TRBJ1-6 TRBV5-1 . TGCGCCAGCAACGATCCCGACACAGGGTCTAATTCACCCCTCCACTTT CASNDPDTGSNSPLHF
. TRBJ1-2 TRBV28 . TGTGCCAGCCATACTCGGGGGTGGGCTACCTATGGCTACACCTTC CASHTRGWATYGYTF
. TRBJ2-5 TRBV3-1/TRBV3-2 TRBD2 TGTGCCAGCTCTTTCGGGGGGGGACAAGAGACCCAGTACTTC CASSFGGGQETQYF
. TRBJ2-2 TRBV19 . TGTGCCAGTAGTATCAGGGGTGCCGGGGAGCTGTTTTTT CASSIRGAGELFF
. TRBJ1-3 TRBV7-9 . TGTGCCAGCAGCCACACTAGTGGGAGCTCTGGAAACACCATATATTTT CASSHTSGSSGNTIYF
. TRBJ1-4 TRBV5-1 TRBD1 TGCGCCAGCAGCTTCTCCGGACAGGGGGAAAAACTGTTTTTT CASSFSGQGEKLFF
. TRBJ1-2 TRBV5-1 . TGCGCCAGCAGCTTGGCCGGTCAAAACTATGGCTACACCTTC CASSLAGQNYGYTF